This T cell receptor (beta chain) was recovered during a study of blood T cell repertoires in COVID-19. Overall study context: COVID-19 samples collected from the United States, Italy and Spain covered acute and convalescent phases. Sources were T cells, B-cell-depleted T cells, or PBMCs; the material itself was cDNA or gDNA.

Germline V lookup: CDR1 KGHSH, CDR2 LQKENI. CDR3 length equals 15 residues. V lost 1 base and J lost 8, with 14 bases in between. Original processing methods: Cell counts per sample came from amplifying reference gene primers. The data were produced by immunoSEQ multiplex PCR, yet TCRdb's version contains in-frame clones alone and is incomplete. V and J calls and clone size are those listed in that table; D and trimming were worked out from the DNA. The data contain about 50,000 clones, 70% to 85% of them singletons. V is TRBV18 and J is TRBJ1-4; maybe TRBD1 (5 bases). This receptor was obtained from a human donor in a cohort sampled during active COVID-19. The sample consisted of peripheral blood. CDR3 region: CASSPRSSGGEKLFF. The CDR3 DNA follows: TGTGCCAGCTCACCACGGAGTTCGGGGGGGGAAAAACTGTTTTTT. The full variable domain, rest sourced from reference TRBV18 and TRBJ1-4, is NAGVMQNPRHLVRRRGQEARLRCSPMKGHSHVYWYRQLPEEGLKFMVYLQKENIIDESGMPKERFSAEFPKEGPSILRIQQVVRGDSAAYFCASSPRSSGGEKLFFGSGTQLSVL.